This T cell receptor beta chain was identified during a study of T cell responses to AZD1222 COVID-19 vaccine. Assay: immunoSEQ multiplex PCR; the TCRdb copy retains only in-frame clones and omits some. Among fewer than 85,000 clones, approximately 88% were seen once, and the ten largest hold 15% to 20%. As regards this clone: Its antigen is undetermined.

V gave up 1 base and J gave up 0 bases, with 10 bases separating them. The germline V gene encodes CDR1 MGHRA and CDR2 YSYEKL. The CDR3 has 15 amino acids. Study results and limitations: Among the donors, most were white British and more were female, and clonal diversity was possibly underestimated.

V usage is TRBV4-1 and J usage is TRBJ2-7; D remains ambiguous. This clonotype was obtained from an adult in good health. The source material was peripheral blood, sampled on day 0 of AZD1222 vaccination. CDR3 DNA: TGCGCCAGCAGCCAAGGGGCAGTCGTCTCCTACGAGCAGTACTTC. It specifies CASSQGAVVSYEQYF.